This is a list of T cell receptor beta chains from one sample in a study of blood T cell repertoires in COVID-19. TCRdb's copy holds only in-frame clones and misses some; the assay was immunoSEQ multiplex PCR. In the table there are some 200,000 clones, around 85% of which are singletons. What was sequenced was peripheral blood. The receptors derive from an older woman with COVID-19, enrolled during active disease. Both conserved end residues are part of each CDR3. The order of the fields is clone size, V gene, CDR3 length, J gene, CDR3 protein. Not all rows give a size; the values are once, few, many and, for expanded clones, a class.

clone size: -; V gene: TRBV15; CDR3 length: 16; J gene: TRBJ1-5; CDR3 protein: CATSRGGGDGNQPQHF
clone size: once; V gene: TRBV2; CDR3 length: 14; J gene: TRBJ2-3; CDR3 protein: CASMSSGMVNTQYF
clone size: few; V gene: TRBV29-1; CDR3 length: 16; J gene: TRBJ2-3; CDR3 protein: CSVEGGLVWYTDTQYF
clone size: -; V gene: TRBV7-2; CDR3 length: 14; J gene: TRBJ1-1; CDR3 protein: CASSLTGQNTEAFF
clone size: -; V gene: TRBV7-2; CDR3 length: 16; J gene: TRBJ1-4; CDR3 protein: CASSLALLEANEKLFF
clone size: few; V gene: TRBV6-5; CDR3 length: 14; J gene: TRBJ1-2; CDR3 protein: CASSWTGGYYGYTF
clone size: -; V gene: TRBV5-1; CDR3 length: 15; J gene: TRBJ2-3; CDR3 protein: CASTHRDFAEYTQYF
clone size: -; V gene: TRBV19; CDR3 length: 13; J gene: TRBJ1-1; CDR3 protein: CASRRTGDGEAFF
clone size: -; V gene: TRBV9; CDR3 length: 15; J gene: TRBJ2-2; CDR3 protein: CASYPSGGYTGELFF
clone size: -; V gene: TRBV24-1; CDR3 length: 15; J gene: TRBJ1-1; CDR3 protein: CATSDSGAQNTEAFF
clone size: -; V gene: TRBV10-3; CDR3 length: 13; J gene: TRBJ1-1; CDR3 protein: CAISRTENTEAFF
clone size: -; V gene: TRBV3-1/TRBV3-2; CDR3 length: 13; J gene: TRBJ1-1; CDR3 protein: CASSYRAGAEAFF
clone size: -; V gene: TRBV19; CDR3 length: 15; J gene: TRBJ1-5; CDR3 protein: CASSSPGGGNQPQHF
clone size: -; V gene: TRBV9; CDR3 length: 16; J gene: TRBJ2-1; CDR3 protein: CASSVGVRALGNEQFF
clone size: -; V gene: TRBV5-5; CDR3 length: 15; J gene: TRBJ1-2; CDR3 protein: CASSSNSFLLYGYTF
clone size: -; V gene: TRBV25-1; CDR3 length: 15; J gene: TRBJ1-6; CDR3 protein: CASSPNTGYNSPLHF
clone size: -; V gene: TRBV27; CDR3 length: 13; J gene: TRBJ1-2; CDR3 protein: CASSRDTTYGYTF
clone size: -; V gene: TRBV2; CDR3 length: 17; J gene: TRBJ2-3; CDR3 protein: CASNIPSRGTSTDTQYF
clone size: -; V gene: TRBV7-9; CDR3 length: 15; J gene: TRBJ1-1; CDR3 protein: CASSLGGTGNTEAFF
clone size: -; V gene: TRBV29-1; CDR3 length: 14; J gene: TRBJ2-3; CDR3 protein: CSVEGEGSTDTQYF
clone size: many; V gene: TRBV18; CDR3 length: 14; J gene: TRBJ2-1; CDR3 protein: CASSLFGTTNEQFF
clone size: -; V gene: TRBV2; CDR3 length: 16; J gene: TRBJ1-4; CDR3 protein: CASSEGLRDRDEKLFF
clone size: -; V gene: TRBV5-1; CDR3 length: 14; J gene: TRBJ1-2; CDR3 protein: CASSRDRGRYGYTF
clone size: once; V gene: TRBV19; CDR3 length: 16; J gene: TRBJ1-6; CDR3 protein: CASRDTPASRNSPLHF
clone size: -; V gene: TRBV19; CDR3 length: 13; J gene: TRBJ1-2; CDR3 protein: CASYIDRVGGYTF
clone size: once; V gene: TRBV7-2; CDR3 length: 13; J gene: TRBJ1-5; CDR3 protein: CASSLNNVQPQHF
clone size: few; V gene: TRBV13; CDR3 length: 14; J gene: TRBJ2-7; CDR3 protein: CASSPRDRDYEQYF
clone size: -; V gene: TRBV30; CDR3 length: 14; J gene: TRBJ1-6; CDR3 protein: CAWSVGGGGSPLHF
clone size: -; V gene: TRBV5-8; CDR3 length: 16; J gene: TRBJ2-7; CDR3 protein: CASSGIYRGFAYEQYF
clone size: -; V gene: TRBV9; CDR3 length: 17; J gene: TRBJ2-2; CDR3 protein: CASSVAPAGAYTGELFF
clone size: -; V gene: TRBV9; CDR3 length: 17; J gene: TRBJ2-3; CDR3 protein: CASSVASAGGLSDTQYF
clone size: -; V gene: TRBV6-5; CDR3 length: 14; J gene: TRBJ1-2; CDR3 protein: CASSSGTGNYGYTF
clone size: -; V gene: TRBV6-4; CDR3 length: 13; J gene: TRBJ1-1; CDR3 protein: CASSEIANTEAFF
clone size: -; V gene: TRBV11-1; CDR3 length: 13; J gene: TRBJ2-7; CDR3 protein: CASSRRTFYEQYF
clone size: -; V gene: TRBV29-1; CDR3 length: 14; J gene: TRBJ1-6; CDR3 protein: CSVEVGGAGSPLHF
clone size: once; V gene: TRBV19; CDR3 length: 15; J gene: TRBJ2-3; CDR3 protein: CASSFPGQGTDTQYF
clone size: few; V gene: TRBV11-2; CDR3 length: 18; J gene: TRBJ2-1; CDR3 protein: CASSPGTSGRTLANEQFF
clone size: once; V gene: TRBV5-8; CDR3 length: 17; J gene: TRBJ1-2; CDR3 protein: CASSWTGGVGNSYGYTF
clone size: -; V gene: TRBV25-1; CDR3 length: 15; J gene: TRBJ1-5; CDR3 protein: CASSGTGVDGQPQHF
clone size: -; V gene: TRBV10-3; CDR3 length: 13; J gene: TRBJ2-4; CDR3 protein: CASRGVLGNIQYF
clone size: -; V gene: TRBV7-8; CDR3 length: 18; J gene: TRBJ1-2; CDR3 protein: CASSLRDRGSAFAYGYTF
clone size: -; V gene: TRBV4-1; CDR3 length: 13; J gene: TRBJ1-1; CDR3 protein: CASSQERESEAFF
clone size: -; V gene: TRBV18; CDR3 length: 14; J gene: TRBJ1-5; CDR3 protein: CASSQTSAPGAQHF
clone size: -; V gene: TRBV5-8; CDR3 length: 15; J gene: TRBJ1-6; CDR3 protein: CASRHVGGLNSPLHF
clone size: once; V gene: TRBV10-3; CDR3 length: 15; J gene: TRBJ1-1; CDR3 protein: CAISQGDPRNTEAFF
clone size: -; V gene: TRBV4-3; CDR3 length: 16; J gene: TRBJ2-2; CDR3 protein: CASSTRQGVNTGELFF
clone size: -; V gene: TRBV13; CDR3 length: 14; J gene: TRBJ2-6; CDR3 protein: CASSLKWGLAVLTF
clone size: -; V gene: TRBV6-2/TRBV6-3; CDR3 length: 17; J gene: TRBJ2-1; CDR3 protein: CASSYWTSGGVFGEQFF
clone size: few; V gene: TRBV5-1; CDR3 length: 15; J gene: TRBJ1-2; CDR3 protein: CASSSAEQGGYGYTF
clone size: -; V gene: TRBV7-8; CDR3 length: 16; J gene: TRBJ1-2; CDR3 protein: CASSTTRDRSDYGYTF
clone size: -; V gene: TRBV5-1; CDR3 length: 14; J gene: TRBJ1-2; CDR3 protein: CASSLGDSNYGYRF
clone size: -; V gene: TRBV7-8; CDR3 length: 14; J gene: TRBJ1-1; CDR3 protein: CASTSGPVNTEAFF
clone size: -; V gene: TRBV11-3; CDR3 length: 15; J gene: TRBJ1-6; CDR3 protein: CASSPRQSYNSPLHF
clone size: -; V gene: TRBV7-2; CDR3 length: 17; J gene: TRBJ2-7; CDR3 protein: CASSLELAGQGSYEQYF
clone size: -; V gene: TRBV5-1; CDR3 length: 14; J gene: TRBJ2-7; CDR3 protein: CASSLGLAGDEQYF
clone size: -; V gene: TRBV2; CDR3 length: 13; J gene: TRBJ1-1; CDR3 protein: CASIGAFGTEAFF
clone size: -; V gene: TRBV19; CDR3 length: 13; J gene: TRBJ1-2; CDR3 protein: CASSADSLYGYTF
clone size: -; V gene: TRBV10-3; CDR3 length: 16; J gene: TRBJ2-2; CDR3 protein: CAISDRGPLTGGELFF